Described below is a single TCR beta chain sequence and its context. Produced via immunoSEQ multiplex PCR; TCRdb's table is partial and in-frame only. The sample has fewer than 90,000 clones, approximately 93% seen once; the top ten hold around 1.7%. Germline CDR1 and CDR2: SGHVS and FQNEAQ. The CDR3 has 15 residues. Trimming cost V 5 bases and J 9 bases; bases outside gene matches: 8. This entry is derived from a study of T cell changes during pregnancy in multiple sclerosis. The V gene is TRBV7-8, the J gene TRBJ2-5, with 14 nucleotides matching TRBD2. The clonotype comes from a female donor in good health, enrolled as a control in a pregnancy study. The sample was peripheral blood, taken after pregnancy. CDR3 DNA sequence: TGTGCCAGCAGCCCTGGGACTAGCGGGGGCTGGGCCCAGTACTTC. This gives the protein CASSPGTSGGWAQYF.